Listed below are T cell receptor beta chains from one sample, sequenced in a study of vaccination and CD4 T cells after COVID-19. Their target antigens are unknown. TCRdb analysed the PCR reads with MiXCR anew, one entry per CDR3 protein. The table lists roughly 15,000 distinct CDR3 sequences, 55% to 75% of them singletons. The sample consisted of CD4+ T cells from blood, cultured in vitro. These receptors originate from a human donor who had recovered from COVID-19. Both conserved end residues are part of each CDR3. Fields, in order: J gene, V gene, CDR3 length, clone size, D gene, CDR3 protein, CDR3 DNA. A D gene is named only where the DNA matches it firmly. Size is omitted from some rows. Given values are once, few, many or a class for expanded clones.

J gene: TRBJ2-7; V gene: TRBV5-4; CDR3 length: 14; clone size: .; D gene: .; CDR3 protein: CASSPQQAPGEQYF; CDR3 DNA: TGTGCCAGCAGCCCCCAGCAGGCCCCGGGCGAGCAGTACTTC
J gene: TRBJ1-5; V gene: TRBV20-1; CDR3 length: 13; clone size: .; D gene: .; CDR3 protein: CSARDRYNQPQHF; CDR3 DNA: TGCAGTGCTAGAGACAGGTACAATCAGCCCCAGCATTTT
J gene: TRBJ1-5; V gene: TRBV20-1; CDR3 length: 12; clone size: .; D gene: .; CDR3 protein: CSVGQGSQPRHF; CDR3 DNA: .
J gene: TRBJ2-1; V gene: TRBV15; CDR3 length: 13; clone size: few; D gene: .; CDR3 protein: CATSTRWGDEQFF; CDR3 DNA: TGTGCCACCAGCACCAGGTGGGGCGATGAGCAGTTCTTC
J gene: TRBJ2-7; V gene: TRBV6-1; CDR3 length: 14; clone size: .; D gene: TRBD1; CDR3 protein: CASSGGQAPREQYF; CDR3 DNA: TGTGCCAGCAGCGGGGGACAGGCCCCGAGGGAGCAGTACTTC
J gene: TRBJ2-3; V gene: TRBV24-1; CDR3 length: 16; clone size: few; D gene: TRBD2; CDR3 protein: CATSDGLAGAEDTQYF; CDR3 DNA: TGTGCCACCAGTGATGGACTAGCGGGAGCTGAGGATACGCAGTATTTT
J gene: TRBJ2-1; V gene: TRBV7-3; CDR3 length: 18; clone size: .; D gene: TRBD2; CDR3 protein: CASSSSRTSGSTMNEQFF; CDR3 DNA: TGTGCCAGCAGCTCCTCAAGGACTAGCGGGAGTACGATGAATGAGCAGTTCTTC
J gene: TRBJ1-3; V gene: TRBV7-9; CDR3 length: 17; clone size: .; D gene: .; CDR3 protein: CASSFYRWGVDGNTIYF; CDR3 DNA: TGTGCCAGCAGCTTTTATCGTTGGGGTGTCGATGGAAACACCATATATTTT
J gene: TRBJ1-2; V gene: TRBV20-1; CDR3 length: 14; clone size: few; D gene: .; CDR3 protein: CSARSVTDNYGYTF; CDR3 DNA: TGCAGTGCTAGAAGTGTCACAGACAACTATGGCTACACCTTC
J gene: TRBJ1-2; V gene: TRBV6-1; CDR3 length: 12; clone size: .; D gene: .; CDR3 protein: CASSARTSGYTF; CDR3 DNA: TGTGCCAGCAGTGCTCGGACGAGTGGCTACACCTTC
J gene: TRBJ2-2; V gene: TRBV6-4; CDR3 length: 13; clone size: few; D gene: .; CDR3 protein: CASSDSTSGELFF; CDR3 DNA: TGTGCCAGCAGTGACTCGACTAGCGGGGAGCTGTTTTTT
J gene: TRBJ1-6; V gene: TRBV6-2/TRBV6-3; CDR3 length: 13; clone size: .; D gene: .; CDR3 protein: CASSRMTSSPLHF; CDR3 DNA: TGTGCCAGCAGTCGCATGACCTCTTCACCCCTCCACTTT
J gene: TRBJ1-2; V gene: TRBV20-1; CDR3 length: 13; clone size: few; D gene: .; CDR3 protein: CSAHVGGLYGYTF; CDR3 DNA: TGCAGTGCGCATGTGGGGGGACTCTATGGCTACACCTTC
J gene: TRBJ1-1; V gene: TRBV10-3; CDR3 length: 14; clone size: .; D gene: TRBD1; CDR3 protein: CAISEPDRGTEAFF; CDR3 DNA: TGTGCCATCAGTGAACCGGACAGGGGCACTGAAGCTTTCTTT
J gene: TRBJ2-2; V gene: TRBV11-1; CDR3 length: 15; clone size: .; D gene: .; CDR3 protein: CASSLAGVDTGELFF; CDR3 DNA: TGTGCCAGCAGCTTAGCAGGGGTGGACACCGGGGAGCTGTTTTTT
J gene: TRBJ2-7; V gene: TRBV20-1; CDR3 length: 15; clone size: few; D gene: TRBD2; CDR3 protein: CSAPSAGRAIHEQYF; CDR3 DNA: TGCAGTGCCCCTTCAGCCGGGAGGGCCATCCACGAGCAGTACTTC
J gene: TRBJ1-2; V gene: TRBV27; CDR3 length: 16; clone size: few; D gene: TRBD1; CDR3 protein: CASSSRVGQGILGYTF; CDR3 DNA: TGTGCCAGCAGTTCCAGGGTGGGACAGGGAATATTGGGCTACACCTTC
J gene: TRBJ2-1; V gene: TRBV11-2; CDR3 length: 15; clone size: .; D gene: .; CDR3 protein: CASSTRLAPYNEQFF; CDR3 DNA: TGTGCCAGCAGTACCCGGTTGGCCCCCTACAATGAGCAGTTCTTC
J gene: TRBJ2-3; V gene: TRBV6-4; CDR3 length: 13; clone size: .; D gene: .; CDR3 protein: CASSDSSGSTQYF; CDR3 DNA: TGTGCCAGCAGTGACTCTTCCGGGAGCACGCAGTATTTT
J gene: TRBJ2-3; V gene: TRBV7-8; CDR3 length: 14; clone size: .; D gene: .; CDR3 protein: CASSREEGTDTQYF; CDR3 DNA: TGTGCCAGCAGCCGAGAGGAGGGGACAGATACGCAGTATTTT
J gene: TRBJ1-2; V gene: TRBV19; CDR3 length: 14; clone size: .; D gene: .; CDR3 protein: CASSPDRMNYGYTF; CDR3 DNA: TGTGCCAGTAGTCCCGACCGGATGAACTATGGCTACACCTTC
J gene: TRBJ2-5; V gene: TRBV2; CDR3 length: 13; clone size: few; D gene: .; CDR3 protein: CASSEGQLETQYF; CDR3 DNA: TGTGCCAGCAGTGAAGGGCAGCTAGAGACCCAGTACTTC
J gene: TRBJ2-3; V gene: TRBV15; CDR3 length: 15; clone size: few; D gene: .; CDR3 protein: CATSRDKSRRDTQYF; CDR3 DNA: TGTGCCACCAGCAGAGATAAAAGTCGGAGAGATACGCAGTATTTT
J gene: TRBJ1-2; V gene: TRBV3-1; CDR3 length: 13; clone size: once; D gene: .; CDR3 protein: CASSQGENYGYTF; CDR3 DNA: TGTGCCAGCAGCCAGGGGGAGAACTATGGCTACACCTTC
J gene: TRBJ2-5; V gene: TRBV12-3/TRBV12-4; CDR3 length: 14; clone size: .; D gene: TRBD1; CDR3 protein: CASTVGQGQETQYF; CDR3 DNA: TGTGCCAGCACGGTAGGACAGGGCCAAGAGACCCAGTACTTC
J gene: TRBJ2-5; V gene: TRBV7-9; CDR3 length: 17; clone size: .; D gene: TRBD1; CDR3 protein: CASSLPYRGEIQETQYF; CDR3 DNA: TGTGCCAGCAGCCTCCCCTACAGGGGGGAGATCCAAGAGACCCAGTACTTC
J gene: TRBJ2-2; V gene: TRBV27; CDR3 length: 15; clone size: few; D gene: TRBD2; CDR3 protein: CASTAGGEGTGELFF; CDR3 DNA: TGTGCCAGCACAGCGGGAGGGGAGGGCACCGGGGAGCTGTTTTTT
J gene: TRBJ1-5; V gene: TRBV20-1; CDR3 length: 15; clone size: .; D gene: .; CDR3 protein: CSAMGGANGNQPQHF; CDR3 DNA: TGCAGTGCTATGGGAGGGGCGAATGGGAATCAGCCCCAGCATTTT
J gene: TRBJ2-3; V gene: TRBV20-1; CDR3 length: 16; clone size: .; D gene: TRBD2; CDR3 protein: CSARTPGLASTDTQYF; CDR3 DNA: TGCAGTGCTAGAACCCCGGGACTAGCAAGCACAGATACGCAGTATTTT